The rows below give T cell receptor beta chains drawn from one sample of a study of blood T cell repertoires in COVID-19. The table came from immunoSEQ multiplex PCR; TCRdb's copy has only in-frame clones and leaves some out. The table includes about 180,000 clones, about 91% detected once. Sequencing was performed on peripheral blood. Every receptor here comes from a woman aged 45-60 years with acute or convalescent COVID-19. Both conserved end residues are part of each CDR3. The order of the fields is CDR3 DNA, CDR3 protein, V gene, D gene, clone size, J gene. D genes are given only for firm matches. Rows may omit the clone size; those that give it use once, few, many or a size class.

TGTGCCAGCAGCCCCGGTTTCCCCGGGGAGCTGTTTTTT | CASSPGFPGELFF | TRBV7-3 | - | - | TRBJ2-2
TGTGCCAGCAGTGTAAAGCCGAATCAGCCCCAGCATTTT | CASSVKPNQPQHF | TRBV2 | - | - | TRBJ1-5
TGCGCCAGCAGCTTGGTAGGGCTAGGAGGACTAGCGACTCGGAATGAGCAGTTCTTC | CASSLVGLGGLATRNEQFF | TRBV5-1 | TRBD2 | - | TRBJ2-1
TGTGCCAGTAGTATAGTAGGGCCAGGGGGCACTGAAGCTTTCTTT | CASSIVGPGGTEAFF | TRBV19 | TRBD1 | once | TRBJ1-1
TGTGCCAGCTGGGCCGACTCCTACAATGAGCAGTTCTTC | CASWADSYNEQFF | TRBV7-2 | - | - | TRBJ2-1
TGTGCCAGCAGCCCCGGGCTAGCAAGTGGTCAGCCCCAGCATTTT | CASSPGLASGQPQHF | TRBV2 | - | - | TRBJ1-5
TGCAGCGTGCGGACTAGCGTTTCCTACGAGCAGTACTTC | CSVRTSVSYEQYF | TRBV29-1 | TRBD2 | - | TRBJ2-7
TGTGCCAGCTCACCAAGGTCAGGAATCACAGATACGCAGTATTTT | CASSPRSGITDTQYF | TRBV18 | - | - | TRBJ2-3
TGTGCCAGCAGCCTAGACAGGGTGAAAGAGACCCAGTACTTC | CASSLDRVKETQYF | TRBV7-6 | TRBD1 | - | TRBJ2-5
TGTGCCAGCAGTCATACAGGGGGCTCGGCTTATGACGAGCAGTTCTTC | CASSHTGGSAYDEQFF | TRBV6-2/TRBV6-3 | TRBD1 | - | TRBJ2-1
TGTGCCAGCAGCCCGGGACAGGGGAGGAGTGGCTACACCTTC | CASSPGQGRSGYTF | TRBV7-2 | TRBD1 | - | TRBJ1-2